This T cell receptor beta chain was sequenced in a study of T cell repertoires in cytomegalovirus infection. Study overall: Well-studied HLA-B-restricted epitopes and recently identified HLA-C-restricted epitopes of CMV were both used in the study. Shared public TCR beta signatures pointed to both CMV infection and a matching HLA type.

Trimming shortened V by 2 bases and J by 0 bases, and 8 bases separated the two germline ends. CDR1 WSHSY and CDR2 SAAADI come from the germline V gene. CDR3 length equals 15 residues. TCRdb redid the calling of the reads with MiXCR, one entry per CDR3 protein. Of about 570,000 distinct CDR3 sequences listed, approximately 40% are singletons. In its sample, this clonotype was seen a few times. The antigen is unknown. V usage is TRBV10-2 and J usage is TRBJ1-5; D call uncertain. The material sequenced was cultured PBMCs, taken from culture after CMV antigen stimulation. This TCR was sampled from a human donor in good health (CMV status not recorded). Some clones in this sample may be carry-over from other donors' samples. CDR3 coding DNA: TGCGCCAGCAGTGAGCTGGGTTATAGCAATCAGCCCCAGCATTTT. This gives the protein CASSELGYSNQPQHF.